The entry below gives a single T cell receptor beta chain sequence along with its context. Its target is not known. Each CDR3 protein is one row after TCRdb ran MiXCR on the reads. The sample includes a few hundred thousand distinct CDR3 sequences, about 17% of them seen just once. This sample is drawn from a study of T cell repertoires in cytomegalovirus infection. Study-wide context: It can be stated that public TCR beta signatures indicated CMV infection as well as a matching HLA type. Study outcomes and limitations: Summed public TCR beta family frequency identified CMV carriers bearing the relevant HLA. CMV-specific HLA-C-restricted TCR beta clonotypes dominated the ex vivo response.

Germline CDR1 SGHTA, CDR2 FQGNSA. This CDR3 has 14 residues. V was cut by 5 bases and J by 2 bases, with 11 bases left in between. The sample consisted of PBMCs. This clonotype originated in a human donor in good health (CMV status not recorded). Some clones in this sample may be carry-over from other donors' samples. The genes are TRBV7-2 and TRBJ2-3; D remains unclear. CDR3 DNA sequence: TGTGCCAGCAGCCCTCGTGTTTTCACAGATACGCAGTATTTT. It specifies CASSPRVFTDTQYF.